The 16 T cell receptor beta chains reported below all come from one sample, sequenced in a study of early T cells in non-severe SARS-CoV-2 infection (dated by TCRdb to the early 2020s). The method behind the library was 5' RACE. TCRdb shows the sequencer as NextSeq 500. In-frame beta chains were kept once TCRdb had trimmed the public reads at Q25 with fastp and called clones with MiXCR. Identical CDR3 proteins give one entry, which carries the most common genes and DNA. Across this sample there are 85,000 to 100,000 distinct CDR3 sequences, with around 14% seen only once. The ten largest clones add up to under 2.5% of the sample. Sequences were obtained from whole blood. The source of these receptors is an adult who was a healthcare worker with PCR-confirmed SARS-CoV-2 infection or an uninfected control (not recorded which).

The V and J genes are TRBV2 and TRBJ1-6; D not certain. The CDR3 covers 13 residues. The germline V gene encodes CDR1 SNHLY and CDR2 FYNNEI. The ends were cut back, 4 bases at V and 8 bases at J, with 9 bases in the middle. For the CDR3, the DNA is TGTGCCAGCAGTGTGCAGGAGGATTCACCCCTCCACTTT. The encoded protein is CASSVQEDSPLHF.

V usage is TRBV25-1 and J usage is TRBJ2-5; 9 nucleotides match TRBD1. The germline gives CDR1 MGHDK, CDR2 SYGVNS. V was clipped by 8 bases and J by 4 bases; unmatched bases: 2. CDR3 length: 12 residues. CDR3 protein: CASRDRAETQYF. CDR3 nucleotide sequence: TGTGCCAGCCGGGACAGGGCAGAGACCCAGTACTTC. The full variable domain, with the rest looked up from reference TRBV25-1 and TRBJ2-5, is EADIYQTPRYLVIGTGKKITLECSQTMGHDKMYWYQQDPGMELHLIHYSYGVNSTEKGDLSSESTVSRIRTEHFPLTLESARPSHTSQYLCASRDRAETQYFGPGTRLLVL.

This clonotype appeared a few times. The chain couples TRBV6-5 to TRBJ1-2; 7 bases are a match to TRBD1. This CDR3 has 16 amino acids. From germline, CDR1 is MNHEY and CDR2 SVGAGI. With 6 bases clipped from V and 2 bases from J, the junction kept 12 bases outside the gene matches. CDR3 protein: CASRGTSSQGNYGYTF. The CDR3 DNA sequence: TGTGCCAGCAGGGGAACCTCCTCACAGGGGAACTATGGCTACACCTTC.

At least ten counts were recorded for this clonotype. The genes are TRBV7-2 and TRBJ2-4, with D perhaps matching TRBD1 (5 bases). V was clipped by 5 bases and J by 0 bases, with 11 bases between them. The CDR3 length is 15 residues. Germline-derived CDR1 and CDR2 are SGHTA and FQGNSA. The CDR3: CASSPTVLAKNIQYF. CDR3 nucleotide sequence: TGTGCCAGCAGCCCGACAGTTCTAGCCAAAAACATTCAGTACTTC.

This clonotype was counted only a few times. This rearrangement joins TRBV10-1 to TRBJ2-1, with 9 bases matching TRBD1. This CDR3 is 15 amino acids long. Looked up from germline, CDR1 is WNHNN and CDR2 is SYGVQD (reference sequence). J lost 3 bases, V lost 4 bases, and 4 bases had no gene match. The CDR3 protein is CASSAQGANYNEQFF. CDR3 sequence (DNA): TGCGCCAGCAGTGCACAGGGGGCAAACTACAATGAGCAGTTCTTC.

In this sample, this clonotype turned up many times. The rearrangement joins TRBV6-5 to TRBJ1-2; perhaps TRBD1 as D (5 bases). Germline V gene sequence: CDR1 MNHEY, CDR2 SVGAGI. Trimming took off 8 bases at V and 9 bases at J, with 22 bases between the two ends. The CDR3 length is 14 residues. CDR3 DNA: TGTGCCAGCTCGGTATTCGGGTCGGGGGAACGCTACACCTTC. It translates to CASSVFGSGERYTF.

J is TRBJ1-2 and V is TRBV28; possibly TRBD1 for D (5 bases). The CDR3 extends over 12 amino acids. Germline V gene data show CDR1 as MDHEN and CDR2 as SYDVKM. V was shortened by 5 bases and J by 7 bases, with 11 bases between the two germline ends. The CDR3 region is CASSKGVAGYTF. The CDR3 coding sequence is TGTGCCAGCAGTAAAGGGGTGGCTGGCTACACCTTC.

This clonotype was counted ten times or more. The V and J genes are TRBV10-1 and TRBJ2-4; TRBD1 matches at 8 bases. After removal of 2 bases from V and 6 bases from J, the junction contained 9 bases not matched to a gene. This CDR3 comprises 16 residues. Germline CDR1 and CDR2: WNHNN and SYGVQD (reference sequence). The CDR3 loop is CASSEKPGQATNIQYF. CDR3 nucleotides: TGCGCCAGCAGTGAGAAACCGGGACAGGCAACAAACATTCAGTACTTC.

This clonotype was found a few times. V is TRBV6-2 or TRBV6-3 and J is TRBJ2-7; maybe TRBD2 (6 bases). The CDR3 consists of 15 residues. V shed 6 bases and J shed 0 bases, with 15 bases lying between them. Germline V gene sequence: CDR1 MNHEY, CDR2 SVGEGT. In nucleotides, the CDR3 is TGTGCCAGCAGCCAGGCCTGGCGGGACTCCTACGAGCAGTACTTC. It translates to CASSQAWRDSYEQYF.

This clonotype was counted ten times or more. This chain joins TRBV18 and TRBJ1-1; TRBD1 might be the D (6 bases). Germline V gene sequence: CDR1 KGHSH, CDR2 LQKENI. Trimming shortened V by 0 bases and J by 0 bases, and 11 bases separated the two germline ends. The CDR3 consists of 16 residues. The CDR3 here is CASSPPGTSMNTEAFF. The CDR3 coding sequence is TGTGCCAGCTCACCACCGGGGACAAGCATGAACACTGAAGCTTTCTTT.

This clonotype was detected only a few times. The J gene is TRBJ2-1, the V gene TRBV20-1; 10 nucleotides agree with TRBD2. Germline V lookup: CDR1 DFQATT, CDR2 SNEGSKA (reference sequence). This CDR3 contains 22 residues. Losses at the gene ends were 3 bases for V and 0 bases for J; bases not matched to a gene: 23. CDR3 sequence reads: CSARVRVGTSVLRGGSYNEQFF. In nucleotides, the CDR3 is TGCAGTGCTAGGGTAAGGGTCGGGACTAGCGTTCTTCGTGGTGGCTCCTACAATGAGCAGTTCTTC.

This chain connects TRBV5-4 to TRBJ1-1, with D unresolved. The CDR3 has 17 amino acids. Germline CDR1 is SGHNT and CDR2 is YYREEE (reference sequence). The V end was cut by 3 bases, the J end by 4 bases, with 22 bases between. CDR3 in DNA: TGTGCCAGCAGCTCGCGATTTACTAGGGATTTTGGCACTGAAGCTTTCTTT. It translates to CASSSRFTRDFGTEAFF.

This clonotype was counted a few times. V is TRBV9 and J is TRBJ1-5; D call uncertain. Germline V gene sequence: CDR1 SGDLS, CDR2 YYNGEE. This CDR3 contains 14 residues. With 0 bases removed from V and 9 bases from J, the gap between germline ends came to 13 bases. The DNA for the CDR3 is TGTGCCAGCAGCGTAGACGCTGGCTCGGGGCCCCAGCATTTT. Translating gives CASSVDAGSGPQHF.

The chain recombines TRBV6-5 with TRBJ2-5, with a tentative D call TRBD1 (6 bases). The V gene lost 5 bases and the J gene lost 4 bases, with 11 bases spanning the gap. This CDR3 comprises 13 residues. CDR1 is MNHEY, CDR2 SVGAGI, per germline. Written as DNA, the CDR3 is TGTGCCAGCAGTCTGGGGACAATAGAGACCCAGTACTTC. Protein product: CASSLGTIETQYF.

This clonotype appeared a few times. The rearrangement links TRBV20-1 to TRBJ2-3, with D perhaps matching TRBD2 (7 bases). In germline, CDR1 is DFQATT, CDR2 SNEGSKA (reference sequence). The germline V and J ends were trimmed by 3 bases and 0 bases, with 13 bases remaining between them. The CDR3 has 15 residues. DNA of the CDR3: TGCAGTGCTAGGTTGGGGGGGGCCAGCACAGATACGCAGTATTTT. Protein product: CSARLGGASTDTQYF.

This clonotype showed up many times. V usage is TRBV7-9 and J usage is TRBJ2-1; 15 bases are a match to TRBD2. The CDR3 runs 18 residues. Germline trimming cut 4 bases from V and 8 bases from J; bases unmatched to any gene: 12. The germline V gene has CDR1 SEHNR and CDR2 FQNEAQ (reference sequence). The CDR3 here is CASSSGGLAGGPLHEQFF. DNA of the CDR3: TGTGCCAGCAGCTCGGGTGGACTAGCGGGGGGGCCGTTACATGAGCAGTTCTTC.